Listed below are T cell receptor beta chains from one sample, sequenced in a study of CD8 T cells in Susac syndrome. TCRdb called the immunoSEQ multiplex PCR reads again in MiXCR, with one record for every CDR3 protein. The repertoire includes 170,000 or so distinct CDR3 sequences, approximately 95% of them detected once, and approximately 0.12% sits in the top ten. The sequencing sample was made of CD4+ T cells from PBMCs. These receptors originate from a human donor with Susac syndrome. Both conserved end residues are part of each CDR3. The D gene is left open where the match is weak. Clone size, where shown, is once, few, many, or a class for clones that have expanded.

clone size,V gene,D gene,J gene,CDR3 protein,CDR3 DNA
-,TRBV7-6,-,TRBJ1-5,CASSLAPGSNQPQHF,TGTGCCAGCAGCTTAGCTCCAGGGTCTAATCAGCCCCAGCATTTT
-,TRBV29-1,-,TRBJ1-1,CSGGPMVSEAFF,TGCAGCGGAGGTCCCATGGTGTCTGAAGCTTTCTTT
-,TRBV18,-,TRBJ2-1,CASSPKAGNNEQFF,TGTGCCAGCTCGCCAAAGGCAGGGAACAATGAGCAGTTCTTC
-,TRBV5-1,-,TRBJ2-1,CASSLQPVSYNEQFF,TGCGCCAGCAGCTTGCAGCCCGTCTCCTACAATGAGCAGTTCTTC
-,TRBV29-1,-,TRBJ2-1,CSVDPPVSYNEQFF,TGCAGCGTTGATCCCCCAGTCAGTTACAATGAGCAGTTCTTC
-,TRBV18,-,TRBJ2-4,CASSPPHPGDKNIQYF,TGTGCCAGCTCACCGCCTCACCCAGGGGACAAAAACATTCAGTACTTC
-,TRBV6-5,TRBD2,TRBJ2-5,CASSYSTSGGATVETQYF,TGTGCCAGCAGTTACTCAACTAGCGGGGGGGCTACGGTTGAGACCCAGTACTTC
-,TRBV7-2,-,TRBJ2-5,CASSLGTRETQYF,TGTGCCAGCAGCTTAGGAACCAGGGAGACCCAGTACTTC
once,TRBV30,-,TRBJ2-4,CAWNAQDPNIQYF,TGTGCCTGGAATGCACAGGACCCAAACATTCAGTACTTC
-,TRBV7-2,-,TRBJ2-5,CASSPESRDRETQYF,TGTGCCAGCAGCCCTGAATCGCGGGACCGTGAGACCCAGTACTTC
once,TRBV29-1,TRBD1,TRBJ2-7,CSVQTGGVWEQYF,TGCAGCGTTCAGACAGGGGGCGTTTGGGAGCAGTACTTC
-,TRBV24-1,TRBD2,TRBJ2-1,CATSRVGGSYNEQFF,TGTGCCACCAGTCGAGTGGGAGGGTCCTACAATGAGCAGTTCTTC
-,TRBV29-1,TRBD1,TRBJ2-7,CSVARTGRHEQYF,TGCAGCGTTGCGAGGACAGGGCGCCACGAGCAGTACTTC
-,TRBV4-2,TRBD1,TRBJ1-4,CASSQNMAGTGTEKLFF,TGTGCCAGCAGCCAAAATATGGCCGGGACAGGCACGGAAAAACTGTTTTTT
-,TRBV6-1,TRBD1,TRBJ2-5,CASAPGGQETQYF,TGTGCCAGCGCTCCAGGGGGTCAAGAGACCCAGTACTTC